These 25 T cell receptor beta chains were all obtained from the same sample, sequenced in a study of cytotoxic CD8 clonotypes in ibrutinib-treated CLL. Sequencing was performed with immunoSEQ multiplex PCR; in TCRdb, only in-frame clones are kept and a portion is missing. The repertoire holds about 130,000 clones, about 79% seen once, with roughly 13% in the top ten. Sequences were derived from PBMCs, sampled after 12 months of ibrutinib treatment. Receptors originate from a human donor with chronic lymphocytic leukemia.

The chain links TRBV11-1 to TRBJ2-1; D remains unclear. Germline lookup yields CDR1 SGHAT and CDR2 FQDESV (reference sequence). The length of the CDR3 is 14 residues. The germline V and J ends were trimmed by 5 bases and 4 bases, with 12 bases remaining between them. The CDR3 spells CASSSLEGYNEQFF. The DNA for the CDR3 is TGTGCCAGCAGCAGCTTAGAAGGGTACAATGAGCAGTTCTTC.

This clone showed up just once. The chain is built from TRBV12-5 and TRBJ2-1, with 14 bases lining up with TRBD2. The length of the CDR3 is 16 residues. Per the germline V gene, CDR1 is LGHNT and CDR2 is FRNRAP. The ends lost 6 bases at V and 3 bases at J; junction bases unmatched: 4. Here the CDR3 DNA reads TGTGCTAGTGGCAGGACTAGCGGGAGGAACTACAATGAGCAGTTCTTC. It codes for CASGRTSGRNYNEQFF.

The rearrangement joins TRBV4-2 to TRBJ2-4; D remains unclear. CDR3 size: 18 residues. Germline assignment: CDR1 LGHNA and CDR2 YNFKEQ. V lost 0 bases, J lost 0 bases, and 15 bases lay in between. This CDR3 reads CASSQEPGERVAKNIQYF. The DNA for the CDR3 is TGTGCCAGCAGCCAAGAGCCTGGAGAACGGGTAGCCAAAAACATTCAGTACTTC.

The genes are TRBV5-6 and TRBJ2-1, with 8 bases lining up with TRBD2. The CDR3 runs 14 residues. Germline trimming cut 5 bases from V and 4 bases from J; bases unmatched to any gene: 5. Per germline, CDR1 SGHDT and CDR2 YYEEEE. The CDR3 nucleotides read TGTGCCAGCAGAAGCGGGAGATGGTACAATGAGCAGTTCTTC. Protein product: CASRSGRWYNEQFF.

This chain uses TRBV11-2 with TRBJ2-1; TRBD2 matches 9 bases. The CDR3 runs to 14 residues. V gave up 1 base and J gave up 10 bases; unmatched junction bases: 5. The germline V gene encodes CDR1 SGHAT and CDR2 FQNNGV. CDR3 DNA sequence: TGTGCCAGCAGCTTAGGACCGCGGGAGGGGGAGCAGTTCTTC. The encoded protein is CASSLGPREGEQFF.

The rearrangement links TRBV4-3 to TRBJ2-1; 8 bases are a match to TRBD2. Per the germline V gene, CDR1 is LGHNA and CDR2 is YSLEER. J gave up 5 bases and V 0 bases, and 9 bases lay outside the gene matches. This CDR3 has 17 amino acids. The CDR3 loop is CASSQDFGLAINNEQFF. The CDR3 coding sequence is TGCGCCAGCAGCCAAGATTTCGGACTAGCAATCAACAATGAGCAGTTCTTC.

This rearrangement joins TRBV28 to TRBJ1-2; D is unclear. The V and J ends lost 4 bases and 7 bases respectively, with 16 bases between them. The CDR3 has 14 amino acids. CDR1 and CDR2 from the germline V gene are MDHEN and SYDVKM. The CDR3 coding sequence is TGTGCCAGCAGTTCCACCGGGAGCCCGGGTGGCTACACCTTC. Its protein product is CASSSTGSPGGYTF.

This clone came up once. The V gene is TRBV4-1, the J gene TRBJ1-1; D is uncertain. From germline, CDR1 is MGHRA and CDR2 YSYEKL. The CDR3 has 17 amino acids. Trimming shortened V by 1 base and J by 1 base, and 16 bases separated the two germline ends. CDR3 protein: CASSQGGSPTPNTEAFF. DNA for the CDR3: TGCGCCAGCAGCCAAGGGGGATCCCCAACCCCGAACACTGAAGCTTTCTTT.

The chain recombines TRBV7-3 with TRBJ1-2; D is undetermined. The CDR3 extends over 13 amino acids. CDR1 is SGHTA and CDR2 is FQGTGA in the germline V gene. Between the trimmed V and J ends, which lost 1 base and 4 bases, there was a span of 7 bases. CDR3 nucleotide sequence: TGTGCCAGCAGCTTAAACCGTTTCTATGGCTACACCTTC. Protein sequence: CASSLNRFYGYTF.

The V gene is TRBV30, the J gene TRBJ1-1; no clear D. This CDR3 region has 13 residues. The germline V gene has CDR1 GTSNPN and CDR2 SVGIG (reference sequence). V shed 2 bases and J shed 0 bases, with 7 bases lying between them. In DNA form, the CDR3 reads TGTGCCTGGAGTCAGAACCTGAACACTGAAGCTTTCTTT. It codes for CAWSQNLNTEAFF.

The chain carries TRBV15 and TRBJ2-1, with D possibly matching TRBD2 (6 bases). This CDR3 region has 14 residues. Trimming left V 0 bases short and J 7 bases short, with 10 bases between. The germline gives CDR1 LNHNV, CDR2 YYDKDF (reference sequence). As DNA, the CDR3 is TGTGCCACCAGCAGAGATAGCGGTATAAATGAGCAGTTCTTC. Translation: CATSRDSGINEQFF.

This chain connects TRBV19 to TRBJ2-2, with a tentative D call TRBD1 (5 bases). V shed 3 bases and J shed 5 bases, with 13 bases lying between them. Germline CDR1 reads LNHDA; CDR2 reads SQIVND (reference sequence). This CDR3 is 15 amino acids long. The DNA for the CDR3 is TGTGCCAGTAGTATTGCGACCCCAGGGACCGGGGAGCTGTTTTTT. Protein product: CASSIATPGTGELFF. The variable domain in full, with the rest retrieved from reference TRBV19 and TRBJ2-2, is DGGITQSPKYLFRKEGQNVTLSCEQNLNHDAMYWYRQDPGQGLRLIYYSQIVNDFQKGDIAEGYSVSREKKESFPLTVTSAQKNPTAFYLCASSIATPGTGELFFGEGSRLTVL.

The chain joins TRBV7-9 to TRBJ2-5; 7 bases are a match to TRBD1. V lost 11 bases to trimming and J lost 1 base; unmatched junction nucleotides: 7. The CDR3 is 13 residues long. Germline CDR1 SEHNR, CDR2 FQNEAQ (reference sequence). The CDR3: CAGRDRSQETQYF. The CDR3 DNA reads TGTGCCGGTAGGGACAGAAGCCAAGAGACCCAGTACTTC.

This chain connects TRBV6-1 to TRBJ1-1; no clear D. V dropped 10 bases and J dropped 3 bases, with 15 bases sitting between them. CDR3 length: 13 amino acids. The germline V gene encodes CDR1 MNHNS and CDR2 SASEGT. CDR3 amino acids: CATQVSSDTEAFF. The CDR3 region has the DNA TGTGCCACCCAGGTGTCATCAGACACTGAAGCTTTCTTT.

The rearrangement joins TRBV20-1 to TRBJ2-5, with 7 bases aligning to TRBD1. CDR1 is DFQATT and CDR2 is SNEGSKA in the germline V gene (reference sequence). The CDR3 covers 11 residues. V lost 6 bases, J lost 10 bases, and 8 bases stayed unmatched. The CDR3, as DNA: TGCAGTGCAACGGACAGGCACGTCCAGTACTTC. Translated: CSATDRHVQYF.

The CDR3 DNA sequence: TGTGCCAGGTTGAACCGGGACAGGGGAATAGTTCTCCCCTACGAGCAGTACTTC. Protein: CARLNRDRGIVLPYEQYF. The genes are TRBV6-4 and TRBJ2-7; 10 bases are a match to TRBD1. Germline lookup yields CDR1 MRHNA and CDR2 SNTAGT. The CDR3 spans 18 residues. V was clipped by 9 bases and J by 2 bases; unmatched bases: 19.

V is TRBV6-4 and J is TRBJ1-2; D gene ambiguous. Germline V gene lookup returns CDR1 MRHNA and CDR2 SNTAGT. CDR3 length: 13 amino acids. V was trimmed by 0 bases and J by 2 bases, leaving 4 bases between them. CDR3 residues: CASSDSGNYGYTF. CDR3 sequence (DNA): TGTGCCAGCAGTGACTCAGGGAACTATGGCTACACCTTC.

The rearrangement links TRBV19 to TRBJ2-2; tentative D call: TRBD1 (5 bases). The CDR3 consists of 16 residues. Germline V CDR1 and CDR2: LNHDA, SQIVND (reference sequence). Trimming took 5 bases from V and 6 from J, leaving 19 bases between them. CDR3 DNA sequence: TGTGCCAGTAGTCCCTTCCGGACAATTGGCGCCGGGGAGCTGTTTTTT. It is translated as CASSPFRTIGAGELFF.

This clone was counted only a few times. The chain is built from TRBV5-1 and TRBJ2-2; 10 nucleotides agree with TRBD1. Trimming cost V 4 bases and J 6 bases; bases outside gene matches: 3. This CDR3 has 14 residues. The germline CDR1 and CDR2 sequences are SGHRS and YFSETQ. CDR3 DNA: TGCGCCAGCAGCCTCGGGACAGGGGCCGGGGAGCTGTTTTTT. This gives the protein CASSLGTGAGELFF.

CDR3 sequence reads: CASSLAFMREPRGDGGSYEQYF. CDR3 DNA: TGTGCCAGTAGTCTGGCATTTATGAGGGAACCCAGGGGGGACGGTGGGAGCTACGAGCAGTACTTC. The rearrangement joins TRBV19 to TRBJ2-7; D might be TRBD1 (7 bases). Germline CDR1 and CDR2: LNHDA and SQIVND (reference sequence). V gave up 5 bases and J gave up 3 bases, with 38 bases separating them. The CDR3 runs to 22 residues.

The V gene is TRBV7-8, the J gene TRBJ2-5; 10 nucleotides align to TRBD1. CDR1 is SGHVS, CDR2 FQNEAQ, per germline. The junction had 11 bases not matched to a gene; V was cut back by 5 bases and J by 5 bases. The length of the CDR3 is 16 residues. The CDR3 DNA is TGTGCCAGCAGCCTCCACCCCGGACAGGGGGGGGAGACCCAGTACTTC. Amino acid sequence: CASSLHPGQGGETQYF.

The rearrangement uses TRBV5-1 and TRBJ2-5; D ambiguous. The CDR3 runs to 13 residues. Germline V lookup: CDR1 SGHRS, CDR2 YFSETQ. The V gene lost 4 bases and the J gene lost 1 base, with 8 bases spanning the gap. This chain's CDR3 is CASSPDLQETQYF. The CDR3 region has the DNA TGCGCCAGCAGCCCGGACCTCCAAGAGACCCAGTACTTC. The full variable domain, its missing parts supplied by reference TRBV5-1 and TRBJ2-5, is KAGVTQTPRYLIKTRGQQVTLSCSPISGHRSVSWYQQTPGQGLQFLFEYFSETQRNKGNFPGRFSGRQFSNSRSEMNVSTLELGDSALYLCASSPDLQETQYFGPGTRLLVL.

The chain is built from TRBV20-1 and TRBJ1-1; D may be TRBD1 (5 bases). Per the germline V gene, CDR1 is DFQATT and CDR2 is SNEGSKA (reference sequence). V shed 6 bases and J shed 0 bases, with 5 bases lying between them. The CDR3 is 11 residues long. CDR3 bases: TGCAGTGCAGGGGTGAACACTGAAGCTTTCTTT. Translated: CSAGVNTEAFF.

V is TRBV9 and J is TRBJ2-7; no firm D call. The germline V gene encodes CDR1 SGDLS and CDR2 YYNGEE. The CDR3 consists of 14 residues. V gave up 0 bases and J gave up 4 bases, with 11 bases separating them. In DNA, the CDR3 is TGTGCCAGCAGCGTAGAGGGTAGTTTTTACGAGCAGTACTTC. The encoded protein is CASSVEGSFYEQYF. Complete variable domain (other parts from reference TRBV9 and TRBJ2-7): DSGVTQTPKHLITATGQRVTLRCSPRSGDLSVYWYQQSLDQGLQFLIQYYNGEERAKGNILERFSAQQFPDLHSELNLSSLELGDSALYFCASSVEGSFYEQYFGPGTRLTVT.

The genes are TRBV7-2 and TRBJ2-7; D may be TRBD2 (6 bases). Germline loops: CDR1 SGHTA, CDR2 FQGNSA. The CDR3 runs 14 residues. V lost 5 bases and J lost 3, with 14 bases in between. CDR3 nucleotide sequence: TGTGCCAGCAGCAGTAGCGGATCGGGCTACGAGCAGTACTTC. Amino acids: CASSSSGSGYEQYF.